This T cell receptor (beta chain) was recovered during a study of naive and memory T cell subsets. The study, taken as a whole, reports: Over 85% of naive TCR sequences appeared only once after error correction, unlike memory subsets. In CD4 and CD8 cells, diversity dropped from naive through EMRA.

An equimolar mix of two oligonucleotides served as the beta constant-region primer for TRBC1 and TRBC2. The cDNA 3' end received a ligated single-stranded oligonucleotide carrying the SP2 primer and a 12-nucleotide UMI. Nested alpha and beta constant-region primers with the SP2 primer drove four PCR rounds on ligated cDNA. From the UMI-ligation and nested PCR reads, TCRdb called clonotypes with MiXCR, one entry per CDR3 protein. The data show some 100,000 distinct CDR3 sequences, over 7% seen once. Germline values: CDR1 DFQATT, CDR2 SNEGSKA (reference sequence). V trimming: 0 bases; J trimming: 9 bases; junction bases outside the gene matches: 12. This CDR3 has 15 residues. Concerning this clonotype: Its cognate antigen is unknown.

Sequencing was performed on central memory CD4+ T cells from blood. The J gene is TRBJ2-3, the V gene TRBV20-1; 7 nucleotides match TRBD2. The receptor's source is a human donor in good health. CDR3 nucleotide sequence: TGCAGTGCTAGAGATGGGGCGGGGGTATTGGCCACGCAGTATTTT. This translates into CSARDGAGVLATQYF.